The rows below give T cell receptor beta chains drawn from one sample of a study of Tregs in tolerant kidney transplant recipients. Their cognate antigens are unknown. Some clones are missing from TCRdb's copy, which holds only in-frame ones; the method was immunoSEQ multiplex PCR. Seen here are several thousand clones, around 49% observed once, and the top ten hold 5% to 6.5%. Sequencing used CD4+ T cells from blood cultured with allogeneic cells. These receptors originate from a human donor in good health. Both conserved end residues are part of each CDR3. D genes are given only for firm matches. Only some rows state a clone size, as once, few, many or a class for expanded clones.

CDR3 length,J gene,D gene,V gene,clone size,CDR3 DNA,CDR3 protein
16,TRBJ1-3,.,TRBV6-1,.,TGTGCCAGCAGTGAAGGGAGTCTATCGACGGGAAACACCATATATTTT,CASSEGSLSTGNTIYF
13,TRBJ2-5,TRBD2,TRBV7-6,once,TGTGCCAGCAGCTTAGAGGCTAGCGGGACCCAGTACTTC,CASSLEASGTQYF
16,TRBJ2-7,TRBD2,TRBV11-2,few,TGTGCCAGCAGCCAAGGGCCTAGCGGGAGCTCCTACGAGCAGTACTTC,CASSQGPSGSSYEQYF
14,TRBJ2-3,.,TRBV9,medium-sized,TGTGCCAGCAGCGTTTCTCTTCGCACAGATACGCAGTATTTT,CASSVSLRTDTQYF
12,TRBJ2-1,TRBD1,TRBV6-5,.,TGTGCCAGCAGAATTGGACAGGGCCAGGAGTTCTTC,CASRIGQGQEFF
14,TRBJ1-5,.,TRBV5-4,.,TGCGCCAGCAGCCAAGATGAAGGTTATCAGCCCCAGCATTTT,CASSQDEGYQPQHF
17,TRBJ2-3,.,TRBV5-4,few,TGTGCCAGCAGCTTTAGATTATCGGGACTTGATAAAGATACGCAGTATTTT,CASSFRLSGLDKDTQYF
13,TRBJ2-7,.,TRBV6-1,few,TGTGCCAGCAGGACTACCCTAGTAGGCGAGCAGTACTTC,CASRTTLVGEQYF
14,TRBJ1-2,.,TRBV15,.,TGTGCCACCAGCAGAGATTGGAGGGATAATGGCTACACCTTC,CATSRDWRDNGYTF
14,TRBJ2-3,.,TRBV5-8,.,TGTGCCAGCAGCCGCGGGGGCCCCACAGATACGCAGTATTTT,CASSRGGPTDTQYF
15,TRBJ2-7,TRBD1,TRBV7-7,.,TGCGCCAGCAGCCTGATGACAGGGGGAATCTACGAGCAGTACTTC,CASSLMTGGIYEQYF
12,TRBJ2-1,.,TRBV7-9,few,TGTGCCAGCAGATCATGGGGCCCTAGAGATTTCTTC,CASRSWGPRDFF
16,TRBJ2-7,TRBD1,TRBV27,.,TGTGCCACCAGTGAATCGCCCGGACAGGGCCCCTACGAGCAGTACTTC,CATSESPGQGPYEQYF
14,TRBJ1-1,.,TRBV29-1,large,TGCAGCGTTGAAGTTAGGGCGGAGAACACTGAAGCTTTCTTT,CSVEVRAENTEAFF
11,TRBJ2-3,.,TRBV20-1,medium-sized,TGCAGTGTAAGGGTGGGAGATACGCAGTATTTT,CSVRVGDTQYF
15,TRBJ1-2,TRBD1,TRBV2,.,TGTGCCAGCAGCGAGAACAGGGGGCCCTTTTATGGCTACACCTTC,CASSENRGPFYGYTF
16,TRBJ2-2,.,TRBV5-1,few,TGCGCCAGCAGCCCTAGCGCGCAGAGCGGCACCGGGGAGCTGTTTTTT,CASSPSAQSGTGELFF
15,TRBJ1-3,TRBD1,TRBV5-1,few,TGCGCCAGCAGCTGGACAGGGAACTCTGGAAACACCATATATTTT,CASSWTGNSGNTIYF
16,TRBJ2-5,.,TRBV5-1,.,TGCGCCAGCAGCTTGGGTCGGGGAACGTACCAAGAGACCCAGTACTTC,CASSLGRGTYQETQYF
15,TRBJ2-2,TRBD2,TRBV2,.,TGTGCCAGCACCCTGGGACTACAGAACACCGGGGAGCTGTTTTTT,CASTLGLQNTGELFF
15,TRBJ1-1,.,TRBV5-1,.,TGCGCCAGCAGCGGCGGGGAGTACGGGGGCACTGAAGCTTTCTTT,CASSGGEYGGTEAFF
13,TRBJ2-7,.,TRBV6-6,.,TGTGCCAGCAGTGAGACTATAGGCCACGAGCAGTACTTC,CASSETIGHEQYF
14,TRBJ1-2,.,TRBV4-3,.,TGCGCCAGCAGCCCGGACCCGGCTTACTATGGCTACACCTTC,CASSPDPAYYGYTF
13,TRBJ1-2,.,TRBV2,medium-sized,TGTGCCAGCAGTGACAGCGGCTTTGGGGGCTACACCTTC,CASSDSGFGGYTF
14,TRBJ2-1,TRBD2,TRBV6-5,.,TGTGCCAGCAAGAGCGGGGGCTCCTACAATGAGCAGTTCTTC,CASKSGGSYNEQFF
15,TRBJ2-1,.,TRBV9,medium-sized,TGTGCCAGCAGCGTTTTTGTGAGCTCCTACAATGAGCAGTTCTTC,CASSVFVSSYNEQFF
13,TRBJ2-2,.,TRBV29-1,.,TGCAGCGTTTTCTCATCGAACACCGGGGAGCTGTTTTTT,CSVFSSNTGELFF